These 18 T cell receptor beta chains were all obtained from the same sample, sequenced in a study of T cell repertoires in cytomegalovirus infection. TCRdb fed the reads into MiXCR, producing one record per CDR3 protein. Counted here are over 55,000 distinct CDR3 sequences, roughly a fifth occurring once; the ten biggest clones make up roughly 73%. The antigens for these receptors are not known. The sample here was CD8+ T cells from cultured PBMCs, taken from culture after CMV antigen stimulation. All receptors derive from a human donor in good health (CMV status not recorded). Some clones in this sample may be carry-over from other donors' samples.

The V call is TRBV11-2, the J call TRBJ2-3; maybe TRBD2 (6 bases). The CDR3 spans 17 residues. The germline V gene encodes CDR1 SGHAT and CDR2 FQNNGV. With 2 bases removed from V and 2 bases from J, the gap between germline ends came to 17 bases. As DNA, the CDR3 is TGTGCCAGCAGCTTACGAGAGGGACTGTCGTACACAGATACGCAGTATTTT. This encodes CASSLREGLSYTDTQYF.

In its sample, this clonotype was seen a few times. This rearrangement joins TRBV7-2 to TRBJ2-7; 10 bases align to TRBD1. After removal of 5 bases from V and 2 bases from J, the junction contained 9 bases not matched to a gene. Per the germline V gene, CDR1 is SGHTA and CDR2 is FQGNSA. CDR3 length: 16 residues. Written as DNA, the CDR3 is TGTGCCAGCAGCACAAGGGACAGGGGCCTCCCCTACGAGCAGTACTTC. Its protein is CASSTRDRGLPYEQYF.

This clonotype was detected a few times. The chain links TRBV4-3 to TRBJ1-1; the match to TRBD1 covers 8 bases. The CDR3 sequence is 17 residues long. CDR1 and CDR2 from the germline V gene are LGHNA and YSLEER. After removal of 2 bases from V and 0 bases from J, the junction contained 8 bases not matched to a gene. The CDR3 spells CASSQQGAALMNTEAFF. As DNA, the CDR3 is TGCGCCAGCAGCCAACAGGGGGCGGCCCTTATGAACACTGAAGCTTTCTTT.

This clonotype has only a few counts. The rearrangement links TRBV12-3 or TRBV12-4 to TRBJ1-1; D is ambiguous. V gave up 1 base and J gave up 5 bases, with 8 bases separating them. This CDR3 is 13 amino acids long. Here the CDR3 DNA reads TGTGCCAGCAGTTTAGGGGAATCGACTGAAGCTTTCTTT. This gives the protein CASSLGESTEAFF.

This clonotype has a handful of counts. The V gene is TRBV7-2, the J gene TRBJ1-5; tentatively, D is TRBD1 (6 bases). The ends were cut back, 2 bases at V and 3 bases at J, with 14 bases in the middle. The CDR3 runs to 16 residues. CDR1 and CDR2 (germline): SGHTA, FQGNSA. CDR3 DNA: TGTGCCAGCAGCTTATCTCTGTGGACAGCCAATCAGCCCCAGCATTTT. It is translated as CASSLSLWTANQPQHF.

This clonotype was detected only a few times. The chain links TRBV28 to TRBJ1-5, with TRBD1 matching over 10 bases. Per germline, CDR1 MDHEN and CDR2 SYDVKM. V shed 6 bases, J shed 0 bases, and the junction held 11 bases outside the gene matches. The CDR3 consists of 18 residues. Here the CDR3 reads CASSYIGQGVYSNQPQHF. The CDR3 DNA reads as TGTGCCAGCAGCTACATTGGACAGGGGGTGTATAGCAATCAGCCCCAGCATTTT.

The rearrangement links TRBV19 to TRBJ1-2, with D possibly TRBD1 on 5 matching bases. This CDR3 is 14 amino acids long. The germline V gene encodes CDR1 LNHDA and CDR2 SQIVND (reference sequence). V was cut by 4 bases and J by 4 bases, with 13 bases left in between. DNA of the CDR3: TGTGCCAGTAGTAAAATGGGACCGAGCTATGGCTACACCTTC. This gives the protein CASSKMGPSYGYTF. Using reference TRBV19 and TRBJ1-2 for the parts outside the CDR3, the full variable domain is DGGITQSPKYLFRKEGQNVTLSCEQNLNHDAMYWYRQDPGQGLRLIYYSQIVNDFQKGDIAEGYSVSREKKESFPLTVTSAQKNPTAFYLCASSKMGPSYGYTFGSGTRLTVV.

The J gene is TRBJ1-1, the V gene TRBV6-2 or TRBV6-3; no definite D call. V lost 5 bases to trimming and J lost 0 bases, with 10 bases between them. The CDR3 is 14 residues long. Per the germline V gene, CDR1 is MNHEY and CDR2 is SVGEGT. The CDR3 nucleotides read TGTGCCAGCAGTGTCACCCCCGTGAACACTGAAGCTTTCTTT. Its protein product is CASSVTPVNTEAFF.

The chain carries TRBV4-1 and TRBJ1-1, with D possibly being TRBD1 (5 bases). This CDR3 region has 15 residues. V was pared by 0 bases and J by 8 bases, with 16 bases between. Germline CDR1 MGHRA, CDR2 YSYEKL. CDR3 loop: CASSQDSGRGNEAFF. CDR3 coding DNA: TGCGCCAGCAGCCAAGATTCAGGGAGGGGTAACGAAGCTTTCTTT.

This chain uses TRBV7-2 with TRBJ1-1; D unclear. Germline V gene lookup returns CDR1 SGHTA and CDR2 FQGNSA. Trimming pared 3 bases from V and 1 base from J, leaving 15 bases between. The CDR3 covers 16 residues. CDR3 sequence: CASSFQVTPRNTEAFF. CDR3 sequence (DNA): TGTGCCAGCAGCTTCCAGGTTACGCCTCGGAACACTGAAGCTTTCTTT.

This sequence joins TRBV7-8 and TRBJ1-1, with TRBD1 matching 8 bases. The CDR3 is 15 residues long. With 8 bases clipped from V and 0 bases from J, the junction kept 8 bases outside the gene matches. CDR1 is SGHVS and CDR2 is FQNEAQ in the germline V gene. Here the CDR3 reads CASQTGEALNTEAFF. The CDR3 nucleotides are TGTGCCAGCCAGACAGGGGAGGCCCTGAACACTGAAGCTTTCTTT.

This clonotype occurred a few times. The CDR3 sequence: CASTTGHNEQYF. DNA for the CDR3: TGTGCCAGTACCACCGGACACAACGAGCAGTACTTC. J is TRBJ2-7 and V is TRBV19; tentative D call: TRBD1 (5 bases). Trimming pared 7 bases from V and 5 bases from J, leaving 12 bases between. CDR3 length: 12 amino acids. Germline CDR1 LNHDA, CDR2 SQIVND (reference sequence). The complete variable domain, with remaining parts taken from reference TRBV19 and TRBJ2-7, reads DGGITQSPKYLFRKEGQNVTLSCEQNLNHDAMYWYRQDPGQGLRLIYYSQIVNDFQKGDIAEGYSVSREKKESFPLTVTSAQKNPTAFYLCASTTGHNEQYFGPGTRLTVT.

In this sample, this clonotype turned up a few times. A read error may be the cause here, since a much bigger clone is one base away. The genes are TRBV5-1 and TRBJ1-1, with D tentatively TRBD1 (6 bases). The CDR3 totals 13 residues. From germline, CDR1 is SGHRS and CDR2 YFSETQ. Here the CDR3 DNA reads TGCACCAGCAGCCCCACAGGGATCACTGAAGCTTTCTTT. This codes for CTSSPTGITEAFF.

This clonotype was counted only a few times. V gene TRBV6-5 combines with J gene TRBJ1-1; D perhaps matches TRBD1 (6 bases). The CDR3 covers 14 residues. V lost 7 bases to trimming and J lost 3 bases, with 15 bases between them. Germline assignment: CDR1 MNHEY and CDR2 SVGAGI. The CDR3 bases are TGTGCCAGCATCCCACAGGGTCGGTACACTGAAGCTTTCTTT. As protein: CASIPQGRYTEAFF.

This clonotype was detected ten times or more. V and J are TRBV20-1 and TRBJ2-7; TRBD2 agrees at 11 bases. Germline V lookup: CDR1 DFQATT, CDR2 SNEGSKA (reference sequence). The V segment lost 0 bases and the J segment 6 bases; nucleotides outside the gene matches: 16. The CDR3 spans 18 residues. CDR3 loop: CSAREDLAGGRNQGEQYF. CDR3 coding DNA: TGCAGTGCTAGAGAAGACCTAGCGGGGGGACGTAATCAGGGCGAGCAGTACTTC.

This clonotype was detected only a few times. The chain employs TRBV27 and TRBJ1-2; 9 bases align to TRBD1. The germline V gene has CDR1 MNHEY and CDR2 SMNVEV (reference sequence). With V trimmed by 0 bases and J by 4 bases, 6 bases remained unmatched. This CDR3 has 16 residues. The CDR3 spells CASSLSSGDRVYGYTF. In DNA, the CDR3 is TGTGCCAGCAGTTTATCGAGCGGGGACAGGGTCTATGGCTACACCTTC.

This clonotype was counted at least ten times. The rearrangement joins TRBV4-3 to TRBJ2-5, with D possibly matching TRBD1 (7 bases). V lost 0 bases to trimming and J lost 5 bases, with 16 bases between them. The CDR3 contains 16 residues. Germline CDR1 is LGHNA and CDR2 is YSLEER. CDR3 protein: CASSQDEQGRMETQYF. CDR3 DNA sequence: TGCGCCAGCAGCCAAGATGAACAGGGGAGGATGGAGACCCAGTACTTC.

This clonotype was counted a few times. The genes are TRBV7-2 and TRBJ1-2; 9 bases align to TRBD1. J was trimmed by 5 bases and V by 2 bases; bases with no gene match: 18. This CDR3 is built from 19 residues. Germline lookup yields CDR1 SGHTA and CDR2 FQGNSA. The CDR3 is CASSLRSYKANRGLYGYTF. The CDR3 DNA reads as TGTGCCAGCAGCTTAAGGTCGTACAAGGCGAACAGGGGGCTGTATGGCTACACCTTC.